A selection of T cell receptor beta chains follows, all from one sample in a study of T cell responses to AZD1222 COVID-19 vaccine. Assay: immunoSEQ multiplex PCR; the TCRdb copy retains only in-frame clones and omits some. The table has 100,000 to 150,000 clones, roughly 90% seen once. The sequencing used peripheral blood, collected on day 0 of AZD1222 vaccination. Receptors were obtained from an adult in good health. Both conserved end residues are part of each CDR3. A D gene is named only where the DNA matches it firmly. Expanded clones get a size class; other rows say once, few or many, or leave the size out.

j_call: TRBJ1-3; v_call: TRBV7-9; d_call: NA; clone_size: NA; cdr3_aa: CASSAQGGYGNTIYF; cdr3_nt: TGTGCCAGCAGCGCACAAGGGGGTTACGGAAACACCATATATTTT
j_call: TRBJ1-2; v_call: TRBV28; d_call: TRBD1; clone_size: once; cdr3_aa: CASSPGTGYDGYTF; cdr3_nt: TGTGCCAGCAGCCCCGGGACAGGGTATGATGGCTACACCTTC
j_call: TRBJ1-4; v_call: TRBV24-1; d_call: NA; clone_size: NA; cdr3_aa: CATSEAAGMPNEKLFF; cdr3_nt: TGTGCCACCAGCGAAGCGGCGGGGATGCCTAATGAAAAACTGTTTTTT
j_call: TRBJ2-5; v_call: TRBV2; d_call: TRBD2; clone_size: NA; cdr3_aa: CASRTTSGRGLRQETQYF; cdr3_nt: TGTGCCAGCCGTACCACTAGCGGGAGGGGGTTGCGTCAAGAGACCCAGTACTTC
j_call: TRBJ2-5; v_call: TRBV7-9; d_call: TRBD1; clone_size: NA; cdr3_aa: CASSRGQGGETQYF; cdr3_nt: TGTGCCAGCAGCCGGGGACAGGGTGGCGAGACCCAGTACTTC
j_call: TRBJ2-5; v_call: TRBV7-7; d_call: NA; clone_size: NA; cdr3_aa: CASSDGAGSQETQYF; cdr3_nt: TGTGCTAGCAGTGACGGAGCGGGCTCCCAAGAGACCCAGTACTTC
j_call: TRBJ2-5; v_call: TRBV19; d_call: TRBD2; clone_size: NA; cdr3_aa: CASSDFGLAGGETQYF; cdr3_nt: TGTGCCAGTAGTGATTTTGGACTAGCGGGAGGAGAGACCCAGTACTTC
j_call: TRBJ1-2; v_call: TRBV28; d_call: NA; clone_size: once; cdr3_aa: CASSPPFGGANYGYTF; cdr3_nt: TGTGCCAGCAGTCCCCCCTTTGGTGGAGCTAACTATGGCTACACCTTC
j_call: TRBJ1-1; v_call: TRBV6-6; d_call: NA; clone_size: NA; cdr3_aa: CASSGRNTEAFF; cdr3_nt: TGTGCCAGCTCGGGAAGGAACACTGAAGCTTTCTTT
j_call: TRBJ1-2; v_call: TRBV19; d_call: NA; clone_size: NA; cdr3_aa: CASKERSNYGYTF; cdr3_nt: TGTGCCAGTAAGGAGCGGTCGAACTATGGCTACACCTTC
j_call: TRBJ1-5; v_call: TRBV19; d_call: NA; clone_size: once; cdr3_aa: CASSIGGYSNQPQHF; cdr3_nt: TGTGCCAGTAGTATAGGGGGGTATAGCAATCAGCCCCAGCATTTT
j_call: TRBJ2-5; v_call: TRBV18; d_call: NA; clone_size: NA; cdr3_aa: CASSPEETWQETQYF; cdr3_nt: TGTGCCAGCTCACCAGAAGAAACTTGGCAAGAGACCCAGTACTTC
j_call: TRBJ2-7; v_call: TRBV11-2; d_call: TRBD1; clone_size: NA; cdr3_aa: CASSLPGQRGVEQYF; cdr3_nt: TGTGCCAGCAGCTTACCGGGACAGCGAGGGGTCGAGCAGTACTTC
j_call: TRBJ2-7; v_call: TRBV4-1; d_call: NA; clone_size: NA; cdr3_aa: CASSQGQISYEQYF; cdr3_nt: TGCGCCAGCAGCCAGGGTCAGATCTCCTACGAGCAGTACTTC
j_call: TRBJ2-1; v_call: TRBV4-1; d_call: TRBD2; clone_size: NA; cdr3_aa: CASSHPGLAGGIASSYNEQFF; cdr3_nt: TGCGCCAGCAGCCACCCGGGACTAGCGGGAGGGATTGCATCCTCCTACAATGAGCAGTTCTTC
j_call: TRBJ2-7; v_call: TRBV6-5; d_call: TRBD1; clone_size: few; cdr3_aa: CASRGQGAYEQYF; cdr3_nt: TGTGCCAGCCGCGGACAGGGGGCCTACGAGCAGTACTTC
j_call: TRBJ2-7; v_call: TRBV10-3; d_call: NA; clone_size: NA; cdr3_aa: CAISESKGIYEQYF; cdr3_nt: TGTGCCATCAGTGAGTCGAAAGGTATCTACGAGCAGTACTTC
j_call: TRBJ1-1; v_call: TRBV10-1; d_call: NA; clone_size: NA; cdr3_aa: CASSESRRGETEAFF; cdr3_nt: TGCGCCAGCAGTGAGAGCCGCCGGGGAGAGACTGAAGCTTTCTTT
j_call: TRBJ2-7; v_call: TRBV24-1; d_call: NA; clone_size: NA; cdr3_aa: CATRGSGSSYEQYF; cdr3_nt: TGTGCCACCCGCGGCTCGGGGAGCTCCTACGAGCAGTACTTC
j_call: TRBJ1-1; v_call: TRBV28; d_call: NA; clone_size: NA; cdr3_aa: CATIQGEAFF; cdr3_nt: TGTGCCACCATACAGGGTGAAGCTTTCTTT
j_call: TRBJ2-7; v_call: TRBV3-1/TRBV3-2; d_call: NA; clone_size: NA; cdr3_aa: CASSQEVGYEQYF; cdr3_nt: TGTGCCAGCAGCCAAGAGGTTGGTTACGAGCAGTACTTC
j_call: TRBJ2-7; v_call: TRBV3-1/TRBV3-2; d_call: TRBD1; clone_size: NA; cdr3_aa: CASSPWGTGTNEQYF; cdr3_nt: TGTGCCAGCAGCCCGTGGGGGACAGGGACCAACGAGCAGTACTTC
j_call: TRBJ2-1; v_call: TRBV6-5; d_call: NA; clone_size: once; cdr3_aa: CASRDTGGDYNEQFF; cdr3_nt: TGTGCCAGCAGAGATACAGGGGGGGATTACAATGAGCAGTTCTTC
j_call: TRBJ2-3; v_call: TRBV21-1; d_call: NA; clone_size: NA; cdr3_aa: CASSQSARTCFSLSTDTQYF; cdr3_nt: TGTGCCAGCAGTCAATCGGCCAGGACCTGCTTCTCACTTAGCACAGATACGCAGTATTTT
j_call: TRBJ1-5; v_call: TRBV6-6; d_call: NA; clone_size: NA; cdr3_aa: CASSRDQPQHF; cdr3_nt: TGTGCCAGCAGTCGGGATCAGCCCCAGCATTTT
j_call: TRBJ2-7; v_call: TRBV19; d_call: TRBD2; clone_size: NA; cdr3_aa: CASSMSLAGTYEQYF; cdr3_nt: TGTGCCAGTAGTATGAGTCTAGCGGGGACCTACGAGCAGTACTTC
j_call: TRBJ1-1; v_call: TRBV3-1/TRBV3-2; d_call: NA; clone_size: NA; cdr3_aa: CASSQIRKGRTEAFF; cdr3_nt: TGTGCCAGCAGCCAAATTCGAAAGGGTAGGACTGAAGCTTTCTTT
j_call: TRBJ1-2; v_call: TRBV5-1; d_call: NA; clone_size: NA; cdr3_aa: CASSSLQGHYGYTF; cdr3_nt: TGCGCCAGCAGCTCATTACAGGGTCACTATGGCTACACCTTC
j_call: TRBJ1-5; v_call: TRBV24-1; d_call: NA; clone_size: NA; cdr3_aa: CATSDFPNQPQHF; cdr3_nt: TGTGCCACCAGTGATTTCCCGAATCAGCCCCAGCATTTT
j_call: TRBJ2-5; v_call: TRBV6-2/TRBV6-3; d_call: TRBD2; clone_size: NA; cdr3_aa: CASSTPTSDKETQYF; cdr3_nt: TGTGCCAGCAGTACCCCCACTAGCGACAAAGAGACCCAGTACTTC
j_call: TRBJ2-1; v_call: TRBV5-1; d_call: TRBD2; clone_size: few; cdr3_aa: CASSLLSFSRSGGHNEQFF; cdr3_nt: TGCGCCAGCAGCTTGTTATCTTTTTCGCGCAGCGGGGGTCACAATGAGCAGTTCTTC
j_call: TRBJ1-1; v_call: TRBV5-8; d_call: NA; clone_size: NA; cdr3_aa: CASSLDPDWNTEAFF; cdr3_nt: TGTGCCAGCAGCTTAGACCCGGACTGGAACACTGAAGCTTTCTTT
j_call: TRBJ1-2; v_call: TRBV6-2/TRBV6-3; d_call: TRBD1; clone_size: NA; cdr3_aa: CASSPQGQPANYGYTF; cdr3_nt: TGTGCCAGCAGCCCACAGGGACAGCCCGCTAACTATGGCTACACCTTC
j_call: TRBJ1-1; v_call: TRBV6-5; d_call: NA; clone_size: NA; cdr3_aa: CAGSRVVGTEAFF; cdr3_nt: TGTGCCGGATCCAGGGTCGTCGGCACTGAAGCTTTCTTT
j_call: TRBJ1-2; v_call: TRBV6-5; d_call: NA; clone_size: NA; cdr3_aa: CASLREEGNYGYTF; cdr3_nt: TGTGCCAGCCTTAGGGAGGAGGGTAACTATGGCTACACCTTC
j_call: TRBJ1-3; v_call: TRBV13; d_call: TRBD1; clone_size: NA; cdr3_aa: CASSLFGPGGPGNTIYF; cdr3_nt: TGTGCCAGCAGCTTATTTGGTCCAGGGGGCCCCGGAAACACCATATATTTT
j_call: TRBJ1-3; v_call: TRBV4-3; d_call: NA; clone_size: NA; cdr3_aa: CASSQEGVSGNTIYF; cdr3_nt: TGCGCCAGCAGCCAAGAGGGCGTCTCTGGAAACACCATATATTTT
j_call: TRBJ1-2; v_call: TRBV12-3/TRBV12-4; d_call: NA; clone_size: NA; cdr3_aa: CASSLGDQGYTF; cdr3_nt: TGTGCCAGCAGTTTAGGGGACCAAGGCTACACCTTC
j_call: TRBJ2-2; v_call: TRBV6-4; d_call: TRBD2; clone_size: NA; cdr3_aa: CASSDSLAEFTGELFF; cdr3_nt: TGTGCCAGCAGTGACTCGCTAGCGGAGTTCACCGGGGAGCTGTTTTTT